The 19 T cell receptor beta chains reported below all come from one sample, sequenced in a study of cytomegalovirus exposure and HLA in healthy donors (dated by TCRdb to the late 2010s). The library was produced with the immunoSEQ multiplex PCR assay. For the multiplex PCR, a mixture combining 60 forward primers for TCR Vbeta segments and 13 reverse primers for TCR Jbeta segments was used. TCRdb's version of the immuneACCESS table is confined to in-frame rearrangements and falls short of the full clone set. An unresolved V gene accounts for under half of the shortfall where checked; the remainder is of unknown origin. This sample lists some 190,000 clones; approximately 80% were detected once. The ten largest make up 1.1% of the sample. Material for sequencing was PBMCs. These receptors were taken from a woman in her forties in good health and CMV-seronegative.

This clone was seen once. The chain has TRBV11-3 and TRBJ1-1, with a tentative D call TRBD1 (6 bases). Germline CDR1 is SGHNT and CDR2 is YENEEA. The CDR3 has 17 amino acids. Trimming shortened V by 4 bases and J by 0 bases, and 18 bases separated the two germline ends. CDR3 sequence (DNA): TGTGCCAGCAGCTCCCCGGGAGGGACATTCCTGAACACTGAAGCTTTCTTT. Its translation: CASSSPGGTFLNTEAFF.

The chain uses TRBV11-2 and TRBJ2-5; maybe TRBD1 (6 bases). The germline V gene has CDR1 SGHAT and CDR2 FQNNGV. V dropped 11 bases and J dropped 0 bases, with 13 bases sitting between them. The CDR3 runs 13 residues. CDR3 sequence reads: CACSRDNQETQYF. CDR3 nucleotides: TGTGCCTGCTCCCGGGACAACCAAGAGACCCAGTACTTC.

This clone was picked up a small number of times. The chain uses TRBV7-8 and TRBJ2-3; weak D call: TRBD2 (6 bases). Germline V gene data show CDR1 as SGHVS and CDR2 as FQNEAQ. The ends were cut back, 3 bases at V and 6 bases at J, with 10 bases in the middle. This CDR3 is 13 amino acids long. In nucleotides, the CDR3 is TGTGCCAGCAGCTTGGGACGGGGGGATACGCAGTATTTT. Amino acids: CASSLGRGDTQYF.

This clone appeared a few times. This sequence joins TRBV30 and TRBJ2-2; a possible D gene is TRBD2 (6 bases). The CDR3 runs to 15 residues. Looked up from germline, CDR1 is GTSNPN and CDR2 is SVGIG (reference sequence). Between the trimmed V and J ends, which lost 4 bases and 4 bases, there was a span of 16 bases. The CDR3 nucleotides read TGTGCCTGGAACGGGATGAACGGGGGCACCGGGGAGCTGTTTTTT. Protein product: CAWNGMNGGTGELFF.

This chain links TRBV5-1 with TRBJ2-3; the match to TRBD2 covers 10 bases. The trim removed 3 bases at V and 2 bases at J, leaving 3 bases unmatched. The CDR3 has 15 amino acids. The germline gives CDR1 SGHRS, CDR2 YFSETQ. The CDR3, as DNA: TGCGCCAGCAGCTCTAGCGGGAGTGACACAGATACGCAGTATTTT. Translating gives CASSSSGSDTDTQYF.

V is TRBV14 and J is TRBJ2-1; D is unresolved. The germline V gene encodes CDR1 SGHDN and CDR2 FVKESK. The CDR3 spans 13 residues. Trimming shortened V by 1 base and J by 7 bases, and 8 bases separated the two germline ends. This CDR3 is CASSQAQMNEQFF. The CDR3 DNA follows: TGTGCCAGCAGCCAAGCCCAGATGAATGAGCAGTTCTTC.

This rearrangement joins TRBV27 to TRBJ2-2, with 15 bases lining up with TRBD2. Trimming removed 5 bases from V and 3 bases from J; junction bases left unmatched: 7. The CDR3 spans 18 residues. Germline lookup yields CDR1 MNHEY and CDR2 SMNVEV (reference sequence). The CDR3 bases are TGTGCCAGCAGTCCCCGGACTAGCGGGAGGGCTTACACCGGGGAGCTGTTTTTT. The encoded protein is CASSPRTSGRAYTGELFF.

The genes are TRBV4-3 and TRBJ2-1; 11 nucleotides agree with TRBD2. The CDR3 sequence is 16 residues long. CDR1 is LGHNA, CDR2 YSLEER, per germline. The V segment lost 0 bases and the J segment 6 bases; nucleotides outside the gene matches: 4. The CDR3 region has the DNA TGCGCCAGCAGCCAAGAATGGGGACTAGCGGCCAATGAGCAGTTCTTC. Its protein product is CASSQEWGLAANEQFF.

The chain has TRBV7-3 and TRBJ2-5, with TRBD2 matching over 13 bases. The V gene end was trimmed by 3 bases and the J gene end by 4 bases; junction bases not matched to a gene: 2. CDR1 and CDR2 (germline): SGHTA, FQGTGA. This CDR3 region has 15 residues. CDR3 DNA: TGTGCCAGCAGCTTGGGACTAGCGGGATCAGAGACCCAGTACTTC. This codes for CASSLGLAGSETQYF.

The rearrangement joins TRBV27 to TRBJ2-6; no definite D call. From germline, CDR1 is MNHEY and CDR2 SMNVEV (reference sequence). This CDR3 contains 12 residues. Deletions cut 9 bases from V and 2 bases from J, with 5 bases between. In DNA, the CDR3 is TGTGCCAGTGGCACTGGGGCCAACGTCCTGACTTTC. It specifies CASGTGANVLTF.

The chain combines TRBV4-3 with TRBJ1-3; 7 bases fit TRBD1. Per the germline V gene, CDR1 is LGHNA and CDR2 is YSLEER. J lost 1 base, V lost 4 bases, and 1 base had no gene match. The CDR3 is 14 residues long. Here the CDR3 DNA reads TGCGCCAGCAGCCTACAGGGGTCTGGAAACACCATATATTTT. This gives the protein CASSLQGSGNTIYF.

This clone has only a few counts. The gene calls are TRBV6-1 and TRBJ1-2, with 7 nucleotides matching TRBD1. V gave up 6 bases and J gave up 4 bases; unmatched junction bases: 11. This CDR3 region has 15 residues. The germline gives CDR1 MNHNS, CDR2 SASEGT. CDR3 protein: CASSLGTAKLYGYTF. The CDR3 DNA reads as TGTGCCAGCAGCCTCGGGACAGCCAAACTCTATGGCTACACCTTC.

The chain recombines TRBV4-2 with TRBJ2-3, with TRBD2 matching 11 bases. V was pared by 3 bases and J by 0 bases, with 5 bases of the junction left unmatched. The CDR3 consists of 17 residues. Germline V gives CDR1 LGHNA, CDR2 YNFKEQ. CDR3 in amino acids: CASSHTLAGGSTDTQYF. DNA of the CDR3: TGTGCCAGCAGCCACACCCTAGCGGGAGGAAGCACAGATACGCAGTATTTT.

The chain couples TRBV7-9 to TRBJ2-1, with TRBD1 matching 9 bases. The V segment lost 5 bases and the J segment 4 bases; nucleotides outside the gene matches: 3. The CDR3 extends over 14 amino acids. The germline V gene encodes CDR1 SEHNR and CDR2 FQNEAQ (reference sequence). The CDR3 sequence is CASSPGTGYNEQFF. The CDR3 nucleotides read TGTGCCAGCAGCCCAGGGACAGGGTACAATGAGCAGTTCTTC.

In nucleotides, the CDR3 is TGTGCCAGCAGCGTAGCCATTAGCAGGGGGTCCGCAGATACGCAGTATTTT. Its translation is CASSVAISRGSADTQYF. The chain recombines TRBV9 with TRBJ2-3; 7 bases match TRBD1. With 0 bases clipped from V and 4 bases from J, the junction kept 11 bases outside the gene matches. Germline-derived CDR1 and CDR2 are SGDLS and YYNGEE. The CDR3 covers 17 residues.

The rearrangement joins TRBV7-2 to TRBJ2-5, with 8 bases lining up with TRBD1. CDR1 is SGHTA, CDR2 FQGNSA, per germline. This CDR3 has 15 amino acids. J lost 5 bases, V lost 5 bases, and 10 bases had no gene match. CDR3 nucleotide sequence: TGTGCCAGCAGCCCAGACAGGGGATTCGTGGAGACCCAGTACTTC. Amino acids: CASSPDRGFVETQYF.

This chain connects TRBV5-4 to TRBJ2-2; tentative D call: TRBD1 (7 bases). This CDR3 is built from 17 residues. Trimming removed 4 bases from V and 4 bases from J, with 20 bases in between. Germline V gene sequence: CDR1 SGHNT, CDR2 YYREEE (reference sequence). The CDR3 here is CASSGQGAGGSTGELFF. DNA of the CDR3: TGTGCCAGCAGCGGACAAGGGGCAGGGGGGAGCACCGGGGAGCTGTTTTTT.

This chain joins TRBV4-3 and TRBJ2-3, with a tentative D call TRBD1 (7 bases). Trimming removed 3 bases from V and 1 base from J, with 11 bases in between. In germline, CDR1 is LGHNA, CDR2 YSLEER. The CDR3 is 15 amino acids. CDR3 in amino acids: CASSHAGQRTDTQYF. The CDR3 DNA reads TGCGCCAGCAGCCACGCGGGACAGCGCACAGATACGCAGTATTTT.

The DNA for the CDR3 is TGTGCCAGCAGATCCGGACGGGCGGGCAATGAGCAGTTCTTC. It translates to CASRSGRAGNEQFF. J is TRBJ2-1 and V is TRBV6-1; TRBD2 is a possible D gene (5 bases). CDR3 length equals 14 residues. From germline, CDR1 is MNHNS and CDR2 SASEGT. V dropped 6 bases and J dropped 6 bases, with 15 bases sitting between them.